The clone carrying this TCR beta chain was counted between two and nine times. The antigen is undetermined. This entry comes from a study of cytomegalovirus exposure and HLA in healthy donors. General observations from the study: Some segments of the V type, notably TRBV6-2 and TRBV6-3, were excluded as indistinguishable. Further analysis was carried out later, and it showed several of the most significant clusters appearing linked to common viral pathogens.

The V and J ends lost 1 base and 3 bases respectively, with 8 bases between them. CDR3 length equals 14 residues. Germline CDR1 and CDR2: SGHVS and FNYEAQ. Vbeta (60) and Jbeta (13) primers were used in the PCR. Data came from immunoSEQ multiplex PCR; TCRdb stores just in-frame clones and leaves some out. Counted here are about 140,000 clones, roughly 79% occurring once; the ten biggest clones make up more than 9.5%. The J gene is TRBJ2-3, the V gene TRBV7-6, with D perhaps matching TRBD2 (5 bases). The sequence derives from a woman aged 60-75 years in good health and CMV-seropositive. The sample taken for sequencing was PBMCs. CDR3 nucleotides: TGTGCCAGCAGCTTAGATCCGGGGACAGATACGCAGTATTTT. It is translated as CASSLDPGTDTQYF.